A single sample is the source of the 10 T cell receptor beta chains below, sequenced in a study of CD8 T cells in ankylosing spondylitis. Each CDR3 protein is one row after TCRdb ran MiXCR on the 5' RACE reads. Here the sample spans 35,000 to 50,000 distinct CDR3 sequences, around a tenth being singletons. The sequenced sample consisted of blood, either unsorted or a sorted T cell fraction (not recorded which). These receptor sequences come from a male donor with ankylosing spondylitis or in good health (not recorded which).

This clonotype was observed many times. The chain couples TRBV7-3 to TRBJ2-2, with 11 bases identical to TRBD2. The J segment lost 1 base and the V segment lost 8 bases, leaving 3 bases of the junction unmatched. Germline V gene lookup returns CDR1 SGHTA and CDR2 FQGTGA. CDR3 size: 15 residues. This CDR3 is CASDTSGRNTGELFF. CDR3 nucleotide sequence: TGTGCCAGCGATACTAGCGGGAGGAACACCGGGGAGCTGTTTTTT.

This clonotype was observed at least ten times. The genes are TRBV28 and TRBJ1-2; 7 nucleotides match TRBD1. The J segment lost 4 bases and the V segment lost 6 bases, leaving 5 bases of the junction unmatched. The germline V gene has CDR1 MDHEN and CDR2 SYDVKM. CDR3 size: 13 residues. CDR3 protein: CASSRDRVYGYTF. The CDR3 DNA follows: TGTGCCAGCAGCCGTGACAGGGTCTATGGCTACACCTTC.

This chain links TRBV20-1 with TRBJ2-7, with 15 positions matching TRBD2. Trimming at V came to 3 bases and at J to 7 bases, leaving 4 bases not matched to a gene. The CDR3 totals 14 residues. The germline V gene encodes CDR1 DFQATT and CDR2 SNEGSKA (reference sequence). The CDR3 bases are TGCAGTGCTAGTGAGGGACTAGCGGGAGGAGAGCAGTACTTC. Its translation is CSASEGLAGGEQYF.

The chain joins TRBV2 to TRBJ2-1; unclear D gene. V was clipped by 8 bases and J by 8 bases, with 16 bases between them. Germline CDR1 is SNHLY and CDR2 is FYNNEI. CDR3 size: 13 residues. CDR3 sequence (DNA): TGTGCCAGCTGCCCCTGGCGCCTGGATGAGCAGTTCTTC. As protein: CASCPWRLDEQFF.

This clonotype came up many times. This chain links TRBV11-1 with TRBJ1-1; the D gene is possibly TRBD1 (5 bases). V lost 0 bases and J lost 3, with 14 bases in between. The CDR3 runs to 16 residues. The V gene's germline CDR1 is SGHAT and CDR2 FQDESV (reference sequence). CDR3 loop: CASSLAWGPGHTEAFF. The CDR3 DNA reads TGTGCCAGCAGCTTAGCGTGGGGACCGGGCCACACTGAAGCTTTCTTT.

The table lists this clonotype with many counts. The chain joins TRBV5-1 to TRBJ1-1; D not resolved. CDR3 length: 14 amino acids. The V gene's germline CDR1 is SGHRS and CDR2 YFSETQ. Trimming stripped 0 bases from V and 5 bases from J, with 11 bases between. The CDR3: CASSLGMGRTEAFF. The CDR3 DNA is TGCGCCAGCAGCTTGGGGATGGGGAGGACTGAAGCTTTCTTT. Full variable domain (missing parts from reference TRBV5-1 and TRBJ1-1): KAGVTQTPRYLIKTRGQQVTLSCSPISGHRSVSWYQQTPGQGLQFLFEYFSETQRNKGNFPGRFSGRQFSNSRSEMNVSTLELGDSALYLCASSLGMGRTEAFFGQGTRLTVV.

This clonotype showed up many times. The chain has TRBV12-3 or TRBV12-4 and TRBJ2-7; D is unresolved. This CDR3 region has 13 residues. V was shortened by 5 bases and J by 0 bases, with 8 bases between the two germline ends. CDR3 in DNA: TGTGCCAGCAGTCCTAGATACTCCTACGAGCAGTACTTC. It codes for CASSPRYSYEQYF.

Many counts were recorded for this clonotype. The chain uses TRBV7-2 and TRBJ2-7, with 7 bases matching TRBD2. The CDR3 is made up of 14 amino acids. Germline-derived CDR1 and CDR2 are SGHTA and FQGNSA. V shed 4 bases and J 4 bases; nucleotides not matched to a gene: 7. The CDR3 nucleotides read TGTGCCAGCAGCTCTCGGCGGGAGAATTACGAGCAGTACTTC. This sequence encodes CASSSRRENYEQYF.

This clonotype has only a few counts. The chain is built from TRBV10-3 and TRBJ2-7, with D perhaps TRBD2 (5 bases). Trimming pared 4 bases from V and 5 bases from J, leaving 9 bases between. Looked up from germline, CDR1 is ENHRY and CDR2 is SYGVKD. The CDR3 loop spans 12 amino acids. CDR3 loop: CAISAVGNEQYF. CDR3 DNA sequence: TGTGCCATCAGTGCGGTCGGGAACGAGCAGTACTTC.

This clonotype was observed many times. The CDR3 loop is CSARVQGGDNSPLHF. The DNA of the CDR3 is TGCAGTGCTAGAGTTCAAGGGGGTGATAATTCACCCCTCCACTTT. The V and J genes are TRBV20-1 and TRBJ1-6, with D possibly TRBD1 on 6 matching bases. The CDR3 covers 15 residues. Trimming took 1 base from V and 5 from J, leaving 12 bases between them. The germline gives CDR1 DFQATT, CDR2 SNEGSKA (reference sequence).